This entry concerns a single TCR beta chain. Using immunoSEQ multiplex PCR, the repertoire was profiled, and TCRdb retains in-frame clones only, with some absent. Found here are about 120,000 clones, around 82% of them singletons; the top ten hold about 12%. This record belongs to a study of blood T cell repertoires in COVID-19. V was pared by 2 bases and J by 6 bases, with 20 bases between. The CDR3 sequence is 16 residues long. Germline V gene lookup returns CDR1 MNHEY and CDR2 SVGEGT. Input material: peripheral blood. This chain joins TRBV6-2 or TRBV6-3 and TRBJ2-7; a possible D gene is TRBD1 (5 bases). This sequence originates from a human donor in a cohort sampled during active COVID-19. The CDR3 DNA reads as TGTGCCAGCAGTTACCCTCCCTTTTTTAGGACAACCGAGCAGTACTTC. Protein: CASSYPPFFRTTEQYF.